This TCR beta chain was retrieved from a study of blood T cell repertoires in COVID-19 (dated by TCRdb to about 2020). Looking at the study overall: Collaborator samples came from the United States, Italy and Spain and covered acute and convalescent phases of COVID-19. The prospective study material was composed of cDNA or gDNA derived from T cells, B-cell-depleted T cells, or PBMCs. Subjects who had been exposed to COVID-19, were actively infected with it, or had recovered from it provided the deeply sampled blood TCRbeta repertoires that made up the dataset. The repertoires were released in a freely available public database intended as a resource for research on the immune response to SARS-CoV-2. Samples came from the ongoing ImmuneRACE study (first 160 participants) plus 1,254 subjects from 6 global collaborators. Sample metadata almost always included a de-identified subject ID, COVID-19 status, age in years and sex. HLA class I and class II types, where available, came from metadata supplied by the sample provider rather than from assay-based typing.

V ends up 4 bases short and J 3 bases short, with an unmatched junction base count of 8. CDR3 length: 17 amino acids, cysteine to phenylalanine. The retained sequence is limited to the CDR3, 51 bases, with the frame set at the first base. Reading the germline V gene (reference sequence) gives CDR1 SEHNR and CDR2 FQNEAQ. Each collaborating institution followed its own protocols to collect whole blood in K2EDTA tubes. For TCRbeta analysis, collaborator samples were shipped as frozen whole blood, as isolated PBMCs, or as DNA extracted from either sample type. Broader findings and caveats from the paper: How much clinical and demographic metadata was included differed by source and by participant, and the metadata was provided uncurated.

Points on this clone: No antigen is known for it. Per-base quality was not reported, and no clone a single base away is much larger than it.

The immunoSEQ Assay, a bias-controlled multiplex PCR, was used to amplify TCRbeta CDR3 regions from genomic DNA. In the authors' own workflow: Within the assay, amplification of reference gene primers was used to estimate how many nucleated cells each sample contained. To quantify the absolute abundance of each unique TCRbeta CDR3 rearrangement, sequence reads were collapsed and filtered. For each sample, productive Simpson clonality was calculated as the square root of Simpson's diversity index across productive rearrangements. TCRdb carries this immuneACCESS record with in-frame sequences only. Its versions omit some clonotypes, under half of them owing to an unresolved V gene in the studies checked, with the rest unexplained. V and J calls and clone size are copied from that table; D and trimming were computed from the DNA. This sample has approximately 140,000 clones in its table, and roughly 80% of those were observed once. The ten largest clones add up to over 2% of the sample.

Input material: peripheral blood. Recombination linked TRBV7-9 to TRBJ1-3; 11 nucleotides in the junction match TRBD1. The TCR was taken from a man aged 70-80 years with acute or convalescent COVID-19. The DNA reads TGTGCCAGCAGCTCCGGGGACAGGGGGTGGTTTGGAAACACCATATATTTT. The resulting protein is CASSSGDRGWFGNTIYF.